The source of this T cell receptor (beta chain) is a study of blood T cell repertoires in COVID-19 (dated by TCRdb to 2020 to 2022). Describing the broader study: Samples covering the acute and convalescent phases of COVID-19 were provided by collaborators in the United States, Italy and Spain. The prospective study material was composed of cDNA or gDNA derived from T cells, B-cell-depleted T cells, or PBMCs. Deeply sampled blood TCRbeta repertoires from subjects exposed to, actively infected with, or recovered from COVID-19 were included in the dataset. The repertoires were released in a freely available public database meant as a resource for research on the immune response to SARS-CoV-2. Samples were obtained from the ongoing ImmuneRACE study (first 160 participants) and from some 1,200 subjects provided by 6 global collaborators. Nearly every sample came with metadata listing a de-identified subject ID, COVID-19 status, age in years and sex. HLA class I and class II types, where available, came from metadata supplied by the sample provider rather than from assay-based typing. What the authors observed across the whole study: The amount of clinical and demographic metadata varied by source and participant and was provided uncurated.

Comment on this clone: This clone's antigen is unknown. Per-base quality was not reported, and no clone a single base away is much larger than it.

TCRbeta CDR3 regions were amplified from genomic DNA by means of the immunoSEQ Assay, a bias-controlled multiplex PCR. Under the source paper's analysis protocol: The number of nucleated cells in each sample was estimated by amplification of reference gene primers within the assay. To quantify the absolute abundance of each unique TCRbeta CDR3 rearrangement, sequence reads were collapsed and filtered. For each sample, productive Simpson clonality was calculated by taking the square root of Simpson's diversity index across productive rearrangements. What TCRdb holds here is the immuneACCESS table cut down to in-frame rearrangements. Part of the clones is not present; checked against another copy, under half of the missing clones reflect an unresolved V gene, and the others are unexplained. The V and J calls and clone size come from that table; D and trimming were worked out from the DNA. The sample table records 150,000 or so clones; 75% to 90% of these occur just once. Over 10% of the sample goes to the ten largest clones.

At one collaborating source in Seattle, patients were enrolled during active infection and were followed longitudinally through the course of disease. The collaborating institutions used their own protocols to collect whole blood in K2EDTA tubes. For TCRbeta analysis, collaborator samples were shipped as frozen whole blood, as isolated PBMCs, or as DNA extracted from either sample type. Via the germline V gene (reference sequence), CDR1 is MNHNY and CDR2 SVGAGI. The CDR3 starts with the cysteine, ends with the phenylalanine, and has 15 residues. The kept DNA is CDR3 alone, 45 bases in frame from the first base. V is trimmed back by 6 bases and J by 6 bases, and the junction contains 9 bases that no gene match accounts for.

This clonotype was obtained from a man between 18 and 29 years old with COVID-19, enrolled during active disease. The source material was peripheral blood. Here the chain combines TRBV6-6 and TRBJ2-2, with 8 bases aligning to TRBD1. CDR3 protein: CASSLRQGSPGELFF. The DNA sequence is as follows: TGTGCCAGCAGCCTCAGACAGGGGTCCCCCGGGGAGCTGTTTTTT.